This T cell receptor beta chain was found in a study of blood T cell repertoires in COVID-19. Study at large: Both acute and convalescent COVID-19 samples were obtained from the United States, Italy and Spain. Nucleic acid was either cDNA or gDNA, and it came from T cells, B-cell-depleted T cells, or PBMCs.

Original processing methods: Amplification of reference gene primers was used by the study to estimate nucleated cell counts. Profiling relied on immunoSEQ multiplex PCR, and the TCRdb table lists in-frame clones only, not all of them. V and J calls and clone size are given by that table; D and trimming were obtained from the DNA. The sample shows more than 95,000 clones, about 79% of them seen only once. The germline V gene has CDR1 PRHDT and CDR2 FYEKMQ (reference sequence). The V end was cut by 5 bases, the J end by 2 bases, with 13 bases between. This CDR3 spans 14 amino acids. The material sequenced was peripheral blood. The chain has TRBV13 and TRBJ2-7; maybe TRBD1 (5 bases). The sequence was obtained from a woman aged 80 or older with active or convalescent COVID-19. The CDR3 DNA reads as TGTGCCAGCAGCCTCAGACAGACCCCCTACGAGCAGTACTTC. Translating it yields CASSLRQTPYEQYF.